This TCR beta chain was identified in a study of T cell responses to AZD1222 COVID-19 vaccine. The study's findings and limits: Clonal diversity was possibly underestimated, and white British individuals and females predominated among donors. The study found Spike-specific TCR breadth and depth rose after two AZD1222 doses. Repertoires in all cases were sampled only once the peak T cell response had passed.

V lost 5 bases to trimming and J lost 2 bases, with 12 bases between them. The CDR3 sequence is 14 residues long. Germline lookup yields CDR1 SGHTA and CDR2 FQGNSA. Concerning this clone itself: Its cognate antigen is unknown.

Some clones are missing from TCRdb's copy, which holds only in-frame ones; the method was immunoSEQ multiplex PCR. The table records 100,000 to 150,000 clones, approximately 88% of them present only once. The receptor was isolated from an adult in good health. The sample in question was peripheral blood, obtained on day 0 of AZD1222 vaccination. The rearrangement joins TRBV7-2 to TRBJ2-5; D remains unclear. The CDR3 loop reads CASSTTGPQETQYF. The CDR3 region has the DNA TGTGCCAGCAGCACCACCGGACCTCAAGAGACCCAGTACTTC.